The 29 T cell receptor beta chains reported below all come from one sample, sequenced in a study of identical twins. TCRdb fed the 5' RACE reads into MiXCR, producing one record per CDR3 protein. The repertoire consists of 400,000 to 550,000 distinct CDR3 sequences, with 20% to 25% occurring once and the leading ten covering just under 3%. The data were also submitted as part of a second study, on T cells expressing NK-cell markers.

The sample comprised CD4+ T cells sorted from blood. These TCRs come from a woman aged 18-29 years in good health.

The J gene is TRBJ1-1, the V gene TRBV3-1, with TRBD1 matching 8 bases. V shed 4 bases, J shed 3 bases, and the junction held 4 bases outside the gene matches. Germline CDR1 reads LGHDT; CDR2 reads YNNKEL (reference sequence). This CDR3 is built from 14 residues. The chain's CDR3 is CASSRAGGYTEAFF. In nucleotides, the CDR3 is TGTGCCAGCAGCCGAGCAGGGGGCTACACTGAAGCTTTCTTT.

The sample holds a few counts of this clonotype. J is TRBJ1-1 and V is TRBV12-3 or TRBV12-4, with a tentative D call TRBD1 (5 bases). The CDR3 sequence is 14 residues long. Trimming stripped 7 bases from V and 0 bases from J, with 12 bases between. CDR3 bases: TGTGCCAGCACCCCGGGACGGGTGAACACTGAAGCTTTCTTT. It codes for CASTPGRVNTEAFF.

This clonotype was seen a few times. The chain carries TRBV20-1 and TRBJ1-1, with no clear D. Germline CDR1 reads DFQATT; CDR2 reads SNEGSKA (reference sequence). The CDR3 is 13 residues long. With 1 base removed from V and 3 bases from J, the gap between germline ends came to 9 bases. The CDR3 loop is CSARALADTEAFF. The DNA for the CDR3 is TGCAGTGCTAGAGCCTTAGCGGACACTGAAGCTTTCTTT.

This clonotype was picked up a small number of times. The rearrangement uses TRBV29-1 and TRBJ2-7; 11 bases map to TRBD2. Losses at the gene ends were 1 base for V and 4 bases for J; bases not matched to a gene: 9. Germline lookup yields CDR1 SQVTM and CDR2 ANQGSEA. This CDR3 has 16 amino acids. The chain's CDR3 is CSVEGLAGPGPYEQYF. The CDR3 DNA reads TGCAGCGTTGAAGGACTAGCGGGGCCAGGACCTTACGAGCAGTACTTC.

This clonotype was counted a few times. The CDR3: CASSEGPGSRSPLHF. CDR3 sequence (DNA): TGCGCCAGCAGTGAAGGCCCCGGTTCAAGGTCACCCCTCCACTTT. The V and J genes are TRBV10-1 and TRBJ1-6; D ambiguous. CDR1 and CDR2 (germline): WNHNN, SYGVQD (reference sequence). Trimming removed 3 bases from V and 10 bases from J, with 16 bases in between. The CDR3 extends over 15 amino acids.

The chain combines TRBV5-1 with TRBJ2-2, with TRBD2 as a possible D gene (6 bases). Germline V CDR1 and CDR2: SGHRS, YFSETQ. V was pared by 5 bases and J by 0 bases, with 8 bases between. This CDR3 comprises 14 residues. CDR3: CASSGTSNTGELFF. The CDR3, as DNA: TGCGCCAGCAGTGGGACTTCGAACACCGGGGAGCTGTTTTTT.

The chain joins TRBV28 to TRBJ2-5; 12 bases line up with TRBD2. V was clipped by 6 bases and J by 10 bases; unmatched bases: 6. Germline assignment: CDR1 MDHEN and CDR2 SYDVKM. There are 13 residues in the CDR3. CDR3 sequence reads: CASSTSGRPDQYF. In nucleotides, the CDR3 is TGTGCCAGCAGCACTAGCGGGAGGCCTGACCAGTACTTC.

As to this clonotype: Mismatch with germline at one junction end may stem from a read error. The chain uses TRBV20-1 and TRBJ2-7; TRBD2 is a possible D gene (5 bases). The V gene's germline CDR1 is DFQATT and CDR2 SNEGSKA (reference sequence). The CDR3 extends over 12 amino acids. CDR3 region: CSARALRGEQCF. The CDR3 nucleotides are TGCAGTGCTAGGGCACTACGGGGAGAGCAGTGCTTC.

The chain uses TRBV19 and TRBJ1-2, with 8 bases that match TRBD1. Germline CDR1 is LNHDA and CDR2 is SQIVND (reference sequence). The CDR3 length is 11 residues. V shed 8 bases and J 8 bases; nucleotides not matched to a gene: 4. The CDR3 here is CASRRGQGYTF. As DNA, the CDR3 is TGTGCCAGTCGCAGGGGGCAAGGCTACACCTTC.

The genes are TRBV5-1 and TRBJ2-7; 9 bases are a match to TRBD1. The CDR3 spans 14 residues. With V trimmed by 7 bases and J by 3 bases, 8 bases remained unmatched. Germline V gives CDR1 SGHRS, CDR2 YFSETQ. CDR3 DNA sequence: TGCGCCAGCTCTCCCCCGGACAGGGGCTACGAGCAGTACTTC. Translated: CASSPPDRGYEQYF. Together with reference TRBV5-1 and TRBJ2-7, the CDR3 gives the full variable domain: KAGVTQTPRYLIKTRGQQVTLSCSPISGHRSVSWYQQTPGQGLQFLFEYFSETQRNKGNFPGRFSGRQFSNSRSEMNVSTLELGDSALYLCASSPPDRGYEQYFGPGTRLTVT.

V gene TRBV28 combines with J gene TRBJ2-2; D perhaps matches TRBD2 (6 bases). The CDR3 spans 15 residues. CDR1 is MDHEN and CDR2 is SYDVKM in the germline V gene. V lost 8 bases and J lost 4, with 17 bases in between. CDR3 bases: TGTGCCAGCTGGCGGTATCCCGGGGGCACCGGGGAGCTGTTTTTT. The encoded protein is CASWRYPGGTGELFF.

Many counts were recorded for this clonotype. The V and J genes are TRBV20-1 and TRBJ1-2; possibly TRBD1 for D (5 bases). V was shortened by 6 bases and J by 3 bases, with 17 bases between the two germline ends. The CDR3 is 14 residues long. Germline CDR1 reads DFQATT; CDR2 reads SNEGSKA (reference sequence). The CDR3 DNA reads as TGCAGTGCCATCCCGCTGATGGGGGACTATGGCTACACCTTC. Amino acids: CSAIPLMGDYGYTF.

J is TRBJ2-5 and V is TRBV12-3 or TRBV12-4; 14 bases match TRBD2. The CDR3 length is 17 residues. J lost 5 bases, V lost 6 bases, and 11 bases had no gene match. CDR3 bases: TGTGCCAGCAGACCCGGTCGTGGGACTAGCGGGAGTGAGACCCAGTACTTC. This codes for CASRPGRGTSGSETQYF.

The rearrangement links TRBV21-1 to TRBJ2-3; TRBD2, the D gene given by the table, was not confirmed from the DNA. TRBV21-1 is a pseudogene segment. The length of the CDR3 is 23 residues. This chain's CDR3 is CASSKEVGGRQGPLSYFTDTQYF. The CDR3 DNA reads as TGTGCCAGCAGCAAAGAGGTCGGGGGTCGCCAGGGCCCGCTATCCTACTTCACAGATACGCAGTATTTT.

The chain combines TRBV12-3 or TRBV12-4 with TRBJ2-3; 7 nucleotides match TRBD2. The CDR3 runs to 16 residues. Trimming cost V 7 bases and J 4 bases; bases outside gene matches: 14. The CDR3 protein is CASTRSGRGWADTQYF. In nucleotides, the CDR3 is TGTGCCAGCACCCGGTCCGGGCGGGGGTGGGCAGATACGCAGTATTTT.

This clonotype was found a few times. For the CDR3, the DNA is TGTGCCAGCAGCCCAGATACACGGAGGACCACTGAAGCTTTCTTT. Its protein is CASSPDTRRTTEAFF. V gene TRBV7-3 combines with J gene TRBJ1-1; D not certain. With 5 bases removed from V and 4 bases from J, the gap between germline ends came to 17 bases. This CDR3 is built from 15 residues. CDR1 SGHTA and CDR2 FQGTGA come from the germline V gene.

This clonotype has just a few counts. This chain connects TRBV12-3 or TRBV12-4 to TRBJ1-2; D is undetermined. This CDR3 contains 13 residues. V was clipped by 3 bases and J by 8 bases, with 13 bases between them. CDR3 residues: CASSFSGGKGYTF. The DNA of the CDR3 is TGTGCCAGCAGTTTTTCGGGCGGGAAAGGCTACACCTTC.

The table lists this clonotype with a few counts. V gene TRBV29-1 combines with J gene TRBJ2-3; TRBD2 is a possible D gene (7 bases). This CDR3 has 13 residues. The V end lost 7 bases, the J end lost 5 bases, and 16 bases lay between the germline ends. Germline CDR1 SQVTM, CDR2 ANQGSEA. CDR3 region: CSAGRGGEDTQYF. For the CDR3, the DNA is TGCAGCGCCGGAAGGGGGGGCGAAGATACGCAGTATTTT.

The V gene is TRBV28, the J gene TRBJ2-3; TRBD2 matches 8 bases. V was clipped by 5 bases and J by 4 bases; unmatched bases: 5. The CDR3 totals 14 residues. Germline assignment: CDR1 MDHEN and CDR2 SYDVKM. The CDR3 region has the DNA TGTGCCAGCAGTCGGTCGGGAGGGGCAGATACGCAGTATTTT. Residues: CASSRSGGADTQYF. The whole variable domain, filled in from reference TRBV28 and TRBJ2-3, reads DVKVTQSSRYLVKRTGEKVFLECVQDMDHENMFWYRQDPGLGLRLIYFSYDVKMKEKGDIPEGYSVSREKKERFSLILESASTNQTSMYLCASSRSGGADTQYFGPGTRLTVL.

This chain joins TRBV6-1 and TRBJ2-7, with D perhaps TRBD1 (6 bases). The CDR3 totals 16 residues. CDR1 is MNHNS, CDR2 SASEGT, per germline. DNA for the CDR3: TGTGCGACCTGGACTGGACAGACCCTGCTATTACACGAGCAGTACTTC. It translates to CATWTGQTLLLHEQYF.

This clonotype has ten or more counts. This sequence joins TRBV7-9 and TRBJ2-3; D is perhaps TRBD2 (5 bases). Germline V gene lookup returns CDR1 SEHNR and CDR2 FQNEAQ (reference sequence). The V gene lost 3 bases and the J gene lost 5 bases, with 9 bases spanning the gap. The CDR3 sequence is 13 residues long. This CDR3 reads CASSLLGGDTQYF. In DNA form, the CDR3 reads TGTGCCAGCAGCTTGCTCGGAGGAGATACGCAGTATTTT. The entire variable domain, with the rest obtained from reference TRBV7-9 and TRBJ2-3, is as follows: DTGVSQNPRHKITKRGQNVTFRCDPISEHNRLYWYRQTLGQGPEFLTYFQNEAQLEKSRLLSDRFSAERPKGSFSTLEIQRTEQGDSAMYLCASSLLGGDTQYFGPGTRLTVL.

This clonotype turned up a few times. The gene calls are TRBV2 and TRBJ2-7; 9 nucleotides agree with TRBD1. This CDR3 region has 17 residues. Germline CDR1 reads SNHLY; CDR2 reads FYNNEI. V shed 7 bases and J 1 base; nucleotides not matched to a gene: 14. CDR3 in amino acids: CASKHGTGSSLSYEQYF. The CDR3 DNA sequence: TGTGCCAGCAAGCACGGGACAGGGAGTTCTCTTTCCTACGAGCAGTACTTC. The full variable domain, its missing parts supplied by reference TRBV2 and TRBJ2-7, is EPEVTQTPSHQVTQMGQEVILRCVPISNHLYFYWYRQILGQKVEFLVSFYNNEISEKSEIFDDQFSVERPDGSNFTLKIRSTKLEDSAMYFCASKHGTGSSLSYEQYFGPGTRLTVT.

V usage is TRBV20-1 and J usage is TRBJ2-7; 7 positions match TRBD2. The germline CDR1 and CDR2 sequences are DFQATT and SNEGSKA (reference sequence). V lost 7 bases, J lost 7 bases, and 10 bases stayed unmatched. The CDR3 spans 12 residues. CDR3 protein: CSVPETSLEQYF. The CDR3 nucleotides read TGCAGTGTCCCAGAGACTAGCTTGGAGCAGTACTTC.

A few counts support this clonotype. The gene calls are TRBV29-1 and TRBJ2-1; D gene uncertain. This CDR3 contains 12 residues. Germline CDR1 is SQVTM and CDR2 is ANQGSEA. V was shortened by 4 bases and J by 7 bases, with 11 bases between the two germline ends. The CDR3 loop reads CSVVRYQNEQFF. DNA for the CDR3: TGCAGCGTTGTCAGATACCAGAATGAGCAGTTCTTC.

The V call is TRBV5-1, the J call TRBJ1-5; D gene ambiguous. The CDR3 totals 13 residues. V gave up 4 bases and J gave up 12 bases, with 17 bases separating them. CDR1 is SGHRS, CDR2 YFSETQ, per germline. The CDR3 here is CASSLTSGQFQHF. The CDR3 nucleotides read TGCGCCAGCAGCCTTACTTCCGGGCAGTTCCAGCATTTT.

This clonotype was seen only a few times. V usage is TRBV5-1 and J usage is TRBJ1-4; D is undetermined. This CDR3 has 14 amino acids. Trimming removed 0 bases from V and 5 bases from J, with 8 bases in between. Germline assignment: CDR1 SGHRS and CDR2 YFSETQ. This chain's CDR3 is CASSLATRNEKLFF. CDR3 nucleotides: TGCGCCAGCAGCTTGGCCACGAGGAATGAAAAACTGTTTTTT.

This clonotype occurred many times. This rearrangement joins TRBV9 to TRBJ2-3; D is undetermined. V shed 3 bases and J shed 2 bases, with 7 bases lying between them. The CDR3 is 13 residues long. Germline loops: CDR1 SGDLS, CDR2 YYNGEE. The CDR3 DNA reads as TGTGCCAGCAGCGCGGTCCTCACAGATACGCAGTATTTT. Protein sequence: CASSAVLTDTQYF.

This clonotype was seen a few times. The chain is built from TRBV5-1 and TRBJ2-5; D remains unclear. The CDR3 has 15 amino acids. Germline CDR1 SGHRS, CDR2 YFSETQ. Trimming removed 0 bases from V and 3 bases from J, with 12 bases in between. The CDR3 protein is CASSLAGTPEETQYF. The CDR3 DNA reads TGCGCCAGCAGCTTGGCCGGAACTCCCGAAGAGACCCAGTACTTC.

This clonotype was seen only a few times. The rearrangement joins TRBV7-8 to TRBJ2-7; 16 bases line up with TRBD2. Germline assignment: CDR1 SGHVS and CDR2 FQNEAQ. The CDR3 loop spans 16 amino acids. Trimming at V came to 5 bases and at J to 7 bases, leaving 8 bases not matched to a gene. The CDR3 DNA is TGTGCCAGCAGCCTGGGGACTAGCGGGAGGGCCAGAGAGCAGTACTTC. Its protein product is CASSLGTSGRAREQYF. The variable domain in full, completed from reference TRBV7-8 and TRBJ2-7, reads GAGVSQSPRYKVAKRGQDVALRCDPISGHVSLFWYQQALGQGPEFLTYFQNEAQLDKSGLPSDRFFAERPEGSVSTLKIQRTQQEDSAVYLCASSLGTSGRAREQYFGPGTRLTVT.